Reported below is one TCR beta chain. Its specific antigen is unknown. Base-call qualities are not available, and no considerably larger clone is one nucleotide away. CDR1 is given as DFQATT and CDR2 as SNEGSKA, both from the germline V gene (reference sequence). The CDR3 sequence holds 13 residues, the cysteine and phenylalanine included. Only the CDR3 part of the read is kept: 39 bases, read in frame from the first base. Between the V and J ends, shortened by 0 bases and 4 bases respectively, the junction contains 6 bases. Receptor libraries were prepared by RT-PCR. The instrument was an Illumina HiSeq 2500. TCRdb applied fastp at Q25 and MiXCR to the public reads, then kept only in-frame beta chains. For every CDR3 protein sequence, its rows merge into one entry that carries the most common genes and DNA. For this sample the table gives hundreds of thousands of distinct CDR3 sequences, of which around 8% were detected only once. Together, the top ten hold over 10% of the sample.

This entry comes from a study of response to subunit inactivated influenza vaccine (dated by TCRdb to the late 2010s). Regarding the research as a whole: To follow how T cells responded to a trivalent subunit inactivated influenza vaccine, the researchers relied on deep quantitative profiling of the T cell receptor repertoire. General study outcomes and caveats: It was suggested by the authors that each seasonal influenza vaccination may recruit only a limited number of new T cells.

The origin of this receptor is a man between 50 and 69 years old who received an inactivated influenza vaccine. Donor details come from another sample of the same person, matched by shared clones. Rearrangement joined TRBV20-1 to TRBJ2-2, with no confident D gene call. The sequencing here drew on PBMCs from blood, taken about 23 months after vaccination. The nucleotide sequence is TGCAGTGCTAGAGATTCGAGCACCGGGGAGCTGTTTTTT. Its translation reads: CSARDSSTGELFF.